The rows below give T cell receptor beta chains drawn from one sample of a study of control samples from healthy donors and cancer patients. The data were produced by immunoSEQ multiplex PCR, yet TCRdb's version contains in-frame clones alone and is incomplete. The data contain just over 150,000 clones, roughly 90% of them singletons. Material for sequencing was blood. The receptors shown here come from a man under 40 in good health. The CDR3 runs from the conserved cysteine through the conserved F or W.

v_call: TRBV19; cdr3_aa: CASSRPGPGYGYTF
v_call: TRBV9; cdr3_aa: CASSVGGPGGGQTQYF
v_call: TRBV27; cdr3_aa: CASRLGGGWNTEAFF
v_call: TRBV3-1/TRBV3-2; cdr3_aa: CASSQVTGKETQYF
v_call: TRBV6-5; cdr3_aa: CASRHGASYEQYF
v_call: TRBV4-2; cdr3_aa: CASSQDPDVLTF
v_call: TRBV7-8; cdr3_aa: CASSLGGHLTGELFF
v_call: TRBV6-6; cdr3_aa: CASSYSGTGEGQPQHF
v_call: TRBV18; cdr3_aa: CASSARASGANVLTF
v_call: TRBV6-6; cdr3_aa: CASSSDQPYEQYF
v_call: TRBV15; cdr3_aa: CATSRVYYEQYF
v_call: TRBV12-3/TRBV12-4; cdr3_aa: CASTTSGDGYTF
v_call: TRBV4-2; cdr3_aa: CASSPTLAGQANEQFF
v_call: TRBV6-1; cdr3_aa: CASSEAPQGWNEKLFF
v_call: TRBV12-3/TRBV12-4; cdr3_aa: CASSLRDTQYF
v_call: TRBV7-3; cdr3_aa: CASSSPGLVNEQFF
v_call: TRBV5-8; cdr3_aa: CASSLGDTSNQPQHF
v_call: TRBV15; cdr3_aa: CATSKEKGIRAPLHF
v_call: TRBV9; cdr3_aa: CASSVDGQENQPQHF
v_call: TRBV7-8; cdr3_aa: CASSTGVSRGQSEKLFF
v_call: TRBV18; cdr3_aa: CATNSQKEQYF
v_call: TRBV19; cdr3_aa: CASSMNRNYQPQHF
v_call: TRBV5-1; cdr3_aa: CASSLRARTAKRTYEQYF
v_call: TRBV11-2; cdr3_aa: CASSPPQTAHRNEQYF
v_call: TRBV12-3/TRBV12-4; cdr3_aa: CASSLGFGNEQFF
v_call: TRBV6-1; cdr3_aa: CASSEAGRGSNQPQHF
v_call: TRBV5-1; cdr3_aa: CASSLQGGDGYTF
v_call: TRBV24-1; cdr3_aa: CATSGRLNTGELFF
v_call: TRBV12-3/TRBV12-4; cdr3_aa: CASSFDRVVEQYF
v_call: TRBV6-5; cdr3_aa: CASRNRGLGQPQHF
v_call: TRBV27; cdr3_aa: CASSKYRFYNEQFF
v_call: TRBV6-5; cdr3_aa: CASRRGQQLPEAFF
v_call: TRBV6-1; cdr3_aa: CASSEGTGGRQPQHF
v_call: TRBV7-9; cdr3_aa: CASSAQAGSNQPQHF
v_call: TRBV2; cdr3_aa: CASRVQGNGQPQHF
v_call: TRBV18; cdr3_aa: CASVQSSTDTQYF
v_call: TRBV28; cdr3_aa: CASSLAGETGELFF
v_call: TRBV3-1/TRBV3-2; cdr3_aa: CASSQFRAASLGQYF
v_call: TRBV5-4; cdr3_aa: CASSSTSGGTYEQYF
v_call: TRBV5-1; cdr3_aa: CASSRGQTTDTQYF
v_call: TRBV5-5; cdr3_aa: CASSLAAGVQPQHF
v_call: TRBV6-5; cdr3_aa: CASRSRQVNTGELFF
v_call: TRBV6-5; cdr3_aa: CASSLQGQNQPQHF
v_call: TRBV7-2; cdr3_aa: CASSLWGGVVKETQYF
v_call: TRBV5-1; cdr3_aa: CASSSEGSRGEQYF
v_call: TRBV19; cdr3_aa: CASSMLSGADTQYF
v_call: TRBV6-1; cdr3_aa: CASSDQQMRDEKLFF
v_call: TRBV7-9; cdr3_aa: CASSVPGTVTGELFF
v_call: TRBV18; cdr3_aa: CASSPPGPQTYSYEQYF
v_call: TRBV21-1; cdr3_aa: CASSPETRYYQPQHF
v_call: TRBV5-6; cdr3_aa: CASSLYRRNEQFF
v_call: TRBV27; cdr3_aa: CASRLRGEKLFF
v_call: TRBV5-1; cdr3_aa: CASSFAGQFGTGELFF
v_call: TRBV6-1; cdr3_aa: CASSEPGGPYEQYF
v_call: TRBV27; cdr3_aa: CASSLPDRGKAFF
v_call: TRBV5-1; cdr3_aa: CASSLDPGPEKLFF
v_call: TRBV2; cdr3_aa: CASSEGTGGSGELFF
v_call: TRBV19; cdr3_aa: CASSIDQGTLNTEAFF
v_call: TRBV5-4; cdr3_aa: CASSLREAFPLGQYF
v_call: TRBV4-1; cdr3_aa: CASSQFPPPGLAGERTDTQYF